This TCR beta chain was captured in a study of beta chain features in type 1 diabetes. Study conclusions and caveats: The study found moderately but significantly shorter TCRB CDR3s in all four CD4+ subsets of Type 1 diabetes patients. The naive, central memory and Treg TCRB repertoires of patients appeared to be more similar to one another than those of healthy donors. Unsettled here was the matter of whether HLA type influences TCRB rearrangement.

The sequenced template was cDNA made from the entire isolated RNA. Clones were sequenced by immunoSEQ multiplex PCR, and TCRdb holds only the in-frame ones, with some missing. The sample has about half a million clones; more than 9.5% are singletons. A remark on this clone: Its antigen is not identified. Different DNA sequences within this sample yield the same CDR3.

V lost 3 bases to trimming and J lost 2 bases, with 7 bases between them. Germline V gene lookup returns CDR1 KGHSH and CDR2 LQKENI. The CDR3 extends over 13 amino acids. The chain recombines TRBV18 with TRBJ2-5, with D perhaps matching TRBD2 (5 bases). Sequenced sample: naive CD4+ T cells from blood. The sequence was obtained from a woman younger than 30 in good health. As DNA, the CDR3 is TGTGCCAGCTCACCGACTACACAAGAGACCCAGTACTTC. Translating it yields CASSPTTQETQYF.